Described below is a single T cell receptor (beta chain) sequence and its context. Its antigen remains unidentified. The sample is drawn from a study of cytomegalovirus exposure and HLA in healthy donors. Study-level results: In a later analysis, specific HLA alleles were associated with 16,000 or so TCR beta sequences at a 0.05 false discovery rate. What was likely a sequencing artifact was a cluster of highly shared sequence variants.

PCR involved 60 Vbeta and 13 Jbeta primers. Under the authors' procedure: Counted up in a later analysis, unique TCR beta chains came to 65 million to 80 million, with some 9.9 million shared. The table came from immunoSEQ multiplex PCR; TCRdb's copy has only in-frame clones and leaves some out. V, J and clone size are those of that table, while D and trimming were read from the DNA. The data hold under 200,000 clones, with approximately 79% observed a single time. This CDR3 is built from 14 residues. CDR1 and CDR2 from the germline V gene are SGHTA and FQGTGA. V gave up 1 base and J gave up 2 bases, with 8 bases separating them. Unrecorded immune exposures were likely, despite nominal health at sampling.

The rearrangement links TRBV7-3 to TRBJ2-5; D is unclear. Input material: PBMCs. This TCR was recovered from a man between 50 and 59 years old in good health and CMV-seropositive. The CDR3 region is CASSLNYQQETQYF. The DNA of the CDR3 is TGTGCCAGCAGCTTAAACTACCAGCAAGAGACCCAGTACTTC.